The clone carrying this TCR beta chain was found once. In the original analysis: From reference gene primer amplification, estimates of nucleated cell counts were derived. Assay: immunoSEQ multiplex PCR; the TCRdb copy retains only in-frame clones and omits some. That table supplies the V and J calls and clone size; D and trimming were determined from the DNA. The repertoire includes a few hundred thousand clones, roughly 90% of them detected once, and approximately 4% sits in the top ten. These data come from a study of blood T cell repertoires in COVID-19. Turning to the study itself: COVID-19 samples from acute and convalescent phases originated in the United States, Italy and Spain. Sample material is recorded as cDNA or gDNA derived from T cells, B-cell-depleted T cells, or PBMCs.

The germline gives CDR1 KGHDR, CDR2 SFDVKD. V lost 1 base to trimming and J lost 6 bases, with 9 bases between them. The CDR3 has 13 residues. The sequenced material came from peripheral blood. V and J are TRBV24-1 and TRBJ2-7; D gene unclear. This receptor was identified in a woman aged 50 to 60 with active or convalescent COVID-19. CDR3 DNA: TGTGCCACCAGTGATTTCAGGCAGTCCGAGCAGTACTTC. Its protein product is CATSDFRQSEQYF.